A single sample gave rise to the 20 T cell receptor beta chains below, sequenced in a study of OX40 agonist ivuxolimab in advanced cancers. This table comes from immunoSEQ multiplex PCR, and its TCRdb copy is limited to in-frame clones, with some not included. The sample lists over 45,000 clones, over 80% occurring once. The sequences come from CD4+ or CD8+ T cells sorted from blood, collected in a trial of the OX40 agonist ivuxolimab. All receptors derive from an adult with an advanced solid tumor such as melanoma, head and neck, liver or kidney cancer.

The rearrangement links TRBV6-1 to TRBJ2-7, with 7 positions matching TRBD1. This CDR3 contains 13 residues. The germline gives CDR1 MNHNS, CDR2 SASEGT. V shed 2 bases and J 5 bases; nucleotides not matched to a gene: 3. CDR3 nucleotides: TGTGCCAGCAGTGAAAACAGGGGCCACGAGCAGTACTTC. Translating gives CASSENRGHEQYF.

This clone was seen once. The rearrangement links TRBV9 to TRBJ2-3, with 7 bases that match TRBD2. Trimming took 0 bases from V and 2 from J; bases not matched to a gene: 6. Per germline, CDR1 SGDLS and CDR2 YYNGEE. The length of the CDR3 is 16 residues. CDR3 coding DNA: TGTGCCAGCAGCGTAGGGCTAGCGGTTAACACAGATACGCAGTATTTT. As protein: CASSVGLAVNTDTQYF.

This chain connects TRBV11-3 to TRBJ2-1, with D possibly TRBD1 on 5 matching bases. Trimming pared 3 bases from V and 0 bases from J, leaving 9 bases between. The CDR3 covers 15 residues. Germline CDR1 SGHNT, CDR2 YENEEA. The CDR3 nucleotides read TGTGCCAGCAGCTTGGGGCAGGGCTCCTACAATGAGCAGTTCTTC. Translation: CASSLGQGSYNEQFF.

A note on this clone: Distinct nucleotide sequences in the sample also encode this CDR3. The chain has TRBV7-2 and TRBJ1-5, with D unresolved. Looked up from germline, CDR1 is SGHTA and CDR2 is FQGNSA. The CDR3 contains 15 residues. V was cut by 1 base and J by 6 bases, with 13 bases left in between. The CDR3 region is CASSLDRRVTQPQHF. CDR3 bases: TGTGCCAGCAGCTTAGACCGTAGAGTTACTCAGCCCCAGCATTTT.

V and J are TRBV4-2 and TRBJ1-6, with D possibly matching TRBD1 (5 bases). CDR3 size: 15 residues. Germline assignment: CDR1 LGHNA and CDR2 YNFKEQ. Trimming took 0 bases from V and 6 from J, leaving 9 bases between them. The CDR3 reads CASSQEEGSNSPLHF. The CDR3 DNA sequence: TGTGCCAGCAGCCAAGAAGAGGGGTCTAATTCACCCCTCCACTTT.

This clone was seen a single time. V usage is TRBV18 and J usage is TRBJ1-1, with TRBD1 identical over 7 bases. Germline V CDR1 and CDR2: KGHSH, LQKENI. With 5 bases clipped from V and 3 bases from J, the junction kept 6 bases outside the gene matches. The CDR3 is 14 amino acids. The CDR3 bases are TGTGCCAGCTCAAGGGGGCCGATGGACACTGAAGCTTTCTTT. Protein sequence: CASSRGPMDTEAFF.

This rearrangement joins TRBV29-1 to TRBJ2-1; the D gene is possibly TRBD2 (6 bases). V lost 6 bases, J lost 7 bases, and 22 bases lay in between. Germline V CDR1 and CDR2: SQVTM, ANQGSEA. The CDR3 is made up of 15 amino acids. The CDR3 sequence: CSVLGSRGTENEQFF. In DNA, the CDR3 is TGCAGCGTCCTGGGGTCACGGGGGACCGAGAATGAGCAGTTCTTC.

The rearrangement links TRBV9 to TRBJ2-7; no clear D gene. The CDR3 totals 15 residues. The germline CDR1 and CDR2 sequences are SGDLS and YYNGEE. V lost 0 bases and J lost 2, with 12 bases in between. The DNA for the CDR3 is TGTGCCAGCAGCGTAGCTTGGCACGCAGCCTACGAGCAGTACTTC. This codes for CASSVAWHAAYEQYF. Using reference TRBV9 and TRBJ2-7 for the parts outside the CDR3, the full variable domain is DSGVTQTPKHLITATGQRVTLRCSPRSGDLSVYWYQQSLDQGLQFLIQYYNGEERAKGNILERFSAQQFPDLHSELNLSSLELGDSALYFCASSVAWHAAYEQYFGPGTRLTVT.

This clone was detected only a few times. The rearrangement links TRBV5-1 to TRBJ1-1; D is perhaps TRBD1 (6 bases). Trimming left V 0 bases short and J 13 bases short, with 19 bases between. Germline assignment: CDR1 SGHRS and CDR2 YFSETQ. This CDR3 is built from 14 residues. The CDR3 DNA reads TGCGCCAGCAGCTTGGAGCCCGCGTGGGGACACTTTTTCTTT. Amino acids: CASSLEPAWGHFFF.

The J gene is TRBJ1-3, the V gene TRBV10-2; perhaps TRBD1 as D (5 bases). The CDR3 is 17 residues long. Trimming left V 1 base short and J 0 bases short, with 13 bases between. CDR1 WSHSY and CDR2 SAAADI come from the germline V gene. The CDR3 loop reads CASSEWRRTLSGNTIYF. The DNA for the CDR3 is TGCGCCAGCAGTGAGTGGCGGCGGACACTCTCTGGAAACACCATATATTTT.

The chain combines TRBV21-1 with TRBJ2-7; TRBD1 is the table's D call, not checked against the DNA. TRBV21-1 is a pseudogene segment. This CDR3 has 14 residues. DNA of the CDR3: TGTGCCAGCAGCAAGAGTCAGGGGGTGGACGAGCAGTACTTC. It specifies CASSKSQGVDEQYF.

This clone appeared a single time. V usage is TRBV18 and J usage is TRBJ2-7; 9 positions agree with TRBD1. V lost 5 bases to trimming and J lost 2 bases; unmatched junction nucleotides: 4. Germline CDR1 KGHSH, CDR2 LQKENI. This CDR3 comprises 14 residues. Written as DNA, the CDR3 is TGTGCCAGCTCATTCTACAGGGGGCCCTACGAGCAGTACTTC. Amino acids: CASSFYRGPYEQYF.

This clone occurred once. V is TRBV18 and J is TRBJ2-1; TRBD1 matches at 8 bases. J was trimmed by 7 bases and V by 3 bases; bases with no gene match: 8. The CDR3 runs 15 residues. CDR1 KGHSH and CDR2 LQKENI come from the germline V gene. In nucleotides, the CDR3 is TGTGCCAGCTCACCTTTGCAGGGGGCGCTTAATGAGCAGTTCTTC. It is translated as CASSPLQGALNEQFF.

The rearrangement links TRBV29-1 to TRBJ2-5, with TRBD1 as a possible D gene (6 bases). Per germline, CDR1 SQVTM and CDR2 ANQGSEA. The length of the CDR3 is 14 residues. V lost 4 bases to trimming and J lost 1 base, with 13 bases between them. The DNA for the CDR3 is TGCAGCGTTGTGAGGGACAATAGCCAAGAGACCCAGTACTTC. Amino acid sequence: CSVVRDNSQETQYF.

The chain joins TRBV5-6 to TRBJ2-5, with 8 bases aligning to TRBD1. CDR1 and CDR2 (germline): SGHDT, YYEEEE. There are 14 residues in the CDR3. The ends lost 3 bases at V and 6 bases at J; junction bases unmatched: 7. CDR3 DNA sequence: TGTGCCAGCAGCTACCGACAGGGGCAGCAGACCCAGTACTTC. It yields the protein CASSYRQGQQTQYF. Supplemented by reference TRBV5-6 and TRBJ2-5, the full variable domain reads DAGVTQSPTHLIKTRGQQVTLRCSPKSGHDTVSWYQQALGQGPQFIFQYYEEEERQRGNFPDRFSGHQFPNYSSELNVNALLLGDSALYLCASSYRQGQQTQYFGPGTRLLVL.

The chain recombines TRBV27 with TRBJ2-2, with D perhaps being TRBD1 or TRBD2 (5 bases each). The CDR3 extends over 18 amino acids. Germline V gives CDR1 MNHEY, CDR2 SMNVEV (reference sequence). V was clipped by 10 bases and J by 0 bases, with 24 bases between them. CDR3 sequence reads: CATSPLVRDAANTGELFF. CDR3 nucleotide sequence: TGTGCCACCTCTCCCCTTGTTCGGGACGCGGCGAACACCGGGGAGCTGTTTTTT.

The rearrangement joins TRBV7-2 to TRBJ2-5, with 10 nucleotides matching TRBD2. The CDR3 contains 16 residues. V was pared by 4 bases and J by 0 bases, with 5 bases of the junction left unmatched. The germline V gene has CDR1 SGHTA and CDR2 FQGNSA. CDR3 residues: CASSSRGLADQETQYF. CDR3 sequence (DNA): TGTGCCAGCAGCTCCCGAGGACTAGCGGACCAAGAGACCCAGTACTTC.

The chain employs TRBV2 and TRBJ2-5; TRBD2 aligns across 7 bases. The germline CDR1 and CDR2 sequences are SNHLY and FYNNEI. V was clipped by 3 bases and J by 5 bases; unmatched bases: 15. This CDR3 is built from 17 residues. The CDR3 bases are TGTGCCAGCAGTGACTCCGGCAGAGGGAGGGCCACGGAGACCCAGTACTTC. It translates to CASSDSGRGRATETQYF.

The V and J genes are TRBV19 and TRBJ2-7, with 7 bases matching TRBD1. Trimming at V came to 6 bases and at J to 0 bases, leaving 2 bases not matched to a gene. CDR3 size: 13 residues. Looked up from germline, CDR1 is LNHDA and CDR2 is SQIVND (reference sequence). CDR3 in DNA: TGTGCCAGTAGGGGACAGAGCTCCTACGAGCAGTACTTC. Translating it yields CASRGQSSYEQYF.

The chain joins TRBV7-7 to TRBJ2-5, with 9 bases lining up with TRBD1. CDR3 size: 17 residues. Germline V gene sequence: CDR1 SSHAT, CDR2 FNYEAQ (reference sequence). The junction had 15 bases not matched to a gene; V was cut back by 5 bases and J by 5 bases. The CDR3, as DNA: TGTGCCAGCAGCGACCCGGGACAGGGACTTTGGACGGAGACCCAGTACTTC. Protein: CASSDPGQGLWTETQYF.